These T cell receptor beta chains were read from a single sample in a study of blood T cell repertoires in COVID-19. The assay was immunoSEQ multiplex PCR, and TCRdb's table has in-frame clones only and misses some. The table lists a few hundred thousand clones, 70% to 90% of them singletons. Sequenced sample: peripheral blood. These receptors all stem from a woman in her fifties or sixties with acute or convalescent COVID-19. Each CDR3 is given with its conserved first and last residue. The order of the fields is V gene, D gene, clone size, J gene, CDR3 DNA, CDR3 protein. D genes are given only for firm matches. Rows give clone size only sometimes, using once, few, many, or a class for an expanded clone.

V gene: TRBV19
D gene: .
clone size: .
J gene: TRBJ2-7
CDR3 DNA: TGTGCCTCTGGGCCTCCTGGGTCCTTGACGTTCGAGCAGTACTTC
CDR3 protein: CASGPPGSLTFEQYF

V gene: TRBV7-9
D gene: TRBD1
clone size: .
J gene: TRBJ2-7
CDR3 DNA: TGTGCCAGCAGCTTAGTGTCGATAGCGGGACAGGGGACTTACGAGCAGTACTTC
CDR3 protein: CASSLVSIAGQGTYEQYF

V gene: TRBV30
D gene: .
clone size: .
J gene: TRBJ2-7
CDR3 DNA: TGTGCCTGGAGTTTGGGGGGACCCGAGCAGTACTTC
CDR3 protein: CAWSLGGPEQYF

V gene: TRBV12-5
D gene: .
clone size: .
J gene: TRBJ2-1
CDR3 DNA: TGTGCTAGTGCCCTCGGGACTGTATACAATGAGCAGTTCTTC
CDR3 protein: CASALGTVYNEQFF

V gene: TRBV27
D gene: .
clone size: .
J gene: TRBJ1-1
CDR3 DNA: TGTGCCAGCAGGCAGGGGCCCGCTGAAGCTTTCTTT
CDR3 protein: CASRQGPAEAFF

V gene: TRBV7-9
D gene: .
clone size: .
J gene: TRBJ2-3
CDR3 DNA: TGTGCCAGCATTAGGCTAGCGAGCACAGATACGCAGTATTTT
CDR3 protein: CASIRLASTDTQYF

V gene: TRBV6-5
D gene: .
clone size: .
J gene: TRBJ1-1
CDR3 DNA: TGTGCCAGCAGCTTAACTCTACTGAACACTGAAGCTTTCTTT
CDR3 protein: CASSLTLLNTEAFF

V gene: TRBV18
D gene: .
clone size: .
J gene: TRBJ2-5
CDR3 DNA: TGTGCCAGCTCACGAGACCAAGAGACCCAGTACTTC
CDR3 protein: CASSRDQETQYF

V gene: TRBV19
D gene: TRBD1
clone size: .
J gene: TRBJ1-1
CDR3 DNA: TGTGCCAGTAGTGTACAGGGGATGAACACTGAAGCTTTCTTT
CDR3 protein: CASSVQGMNTEAFF

V gene: TRBV5-1
D gene: TRBD1
clone size: once
J gene: TRBJ1-5
CDR3 DNA: TGCGCCAGCAGCCCGGGGACAGGCAATCAGCCCCAGCATTTT
CDR3 protein: CASSPGTGNQPQHF

V gene: TRBV5-6
D gene: TRBD2
clone size: .
J gene: TRBJ2-1
CDR3 DNA: TGTGCCAGCAGCTTGGGGCGGGGGGTCTACAATGAGCAGTTCTTC
CDR3 protein: CASSLGRGVYNEQFF

V gene: TRBV18
D gene: .
clone size: .
J gene: TRBJ1-6
CDR3 DNA: TGTGCCAGCTCAGGGGGGAACCTAGCCCTCCACTTT
CDR3 protein: CASSGGNLALHF

V gene: TRBV6-2/TRBV6-3
D gene: TRBD2
clone size: .
J gene: TRBJ2-4
CDR3 DNA: TGTGCCAGCAGTTACGGGGCTAGCGGGGGAATAAACATTCAGTACTTC
CDR3 protein: CASSYGASGGINIQYF

V gene: TRBV6-4
D gene: TRBD1
clone size: once
J gene: TRBJ2-5
CDR3 DNA: TGTGCCAGCAGCTCTCTACAGGGGGAGGTTACAAGGGGGACCCAGTACTTC
CDR3 protein: CASSSLQGEVTRGTQYF

V gene: TRBV3-1/TRBV3-2
D gene: TRBD2
clone size: .
J gene: TRBJ2-5
CDR3 DNA: TGTGCCAGCAGCCAGGCTGGGAGCGGGATCTATTCGGAGACCCAGTACTTC
CDR3 protein: CASSQAGSGIYSETQYF

V gene: TRBV10-1
D gene: TRBD1
clone size: .
J gene: TRBJ2-2
CDR3 DNA: TGCGCCAGCAGTGAGTCAAAGACAGGGTCTATCGGGGAGCTGTTTTTT
CDR3 protein: CASSESKTGSIGELFF

V gene: TRBV9
D gene: .
clone size: once
J gene: TRBJ2-1
CDR3 DNA: TGTGCCAGCAGCGTAGACGCGCTCTCCTACAATGAGCAGTTCTTC
CDR3 protein: CASSVDALSYNEQFF

V gene: TRBV29-1
D gene: TRBD2
clone size: .
J gene: TRBJ2-7
CDR3 DNA: TGCACCGGGAGGGAGCAGTACTTC
CDR3 protein: CTGREQYF

V gene: TRBV19
D gene: .
clone size: .
J gene: TRBJ2-3
CDR3 DNA: TGTGCCAGTTCCTCCCGGTGGGCCACAGATACGCAGTATTTT
CDR3 protein: CASSSRWATDTQYF

V gene: TRBV5-1
D gene: TRBD2
clone size: .
J gene: TRBJ2-7
CDR3 DNA: TGCGCCAGCAGCTTGGCGTCTAGCGGGGGGACCAGCTCCTACGAGCAGTACTTC
CDR3 protein: CASSLASSGGTSSYEQYF

V gene: TRBV3-1/TRBV3-2
D gene: .
clone size: .
J gene: TRBJ2-7
CDR3 DNA: TGTGCCAGCAGCCTCTTAAGAACGGACATTCTCTACGAGCAGTACTTC
CDR3 protein: CASSLLRTDILYEQYF

V gene: TRBV16
D gene: TRBD1
clone size: .
J gene: TRBJ1-2
CDR3 DNA: TGTGCCAGCAGACTACAGGGGATTGACTATGGCTACACCTTC
CDR3 protein: CASRLQGIDYGYTF

V gene: TRBV18
D gene: TRBD1
clone size: .
J gene: TRBJ2-5
CDR3 DNA: TGTGCCAGCTCACCACCCGGGGCAGGGGGCCCAGAGACCCAGTACTTC
CDR3 protein: CASSPPGAGGPETQYF

V gene: TRBV5-1
D gene: .
clone size: .
J gene: TRBJ2-3
CDR3 DNA: TGCGCCAGCAGCTTCGGGAGCCCCACAGATACGCAGTATTTT
CDR3 protein: CASSFGSPTDTQYF

V gene: TRBV6-2/TRBV6-3
D gene: TRBD2
clone size: .
J gene: TRBJ2-1
CDR3 DNA: TGTGCCAGCAGTTTGAGCGGGGCCTCCTACAATGAGCAGTTCTTC
CDR3 protein: CASSLSGASYNEQFF

V gene: TRBV5-1
D gene: .
clone size: .
J gene: TRBJ1-5
CDR3 DNA: TGCGCCAGCAGCTTGGTTCCGGGGGGCAATCAGCCCCAGCATTTT
CDR3 protein: CASSLVPGGNQPQHF

V gene: TRBV11-3
D gene: .
clone size: .
J gene: TRBJ1-1
CDR3 DNA: TGTGCCAGCAGCTTAGATGGTTCGGGACAAACGTACACTTTCTTT
CDR3 protein: CASSLDGSGQTYTFF

V gene: TRBV7-3
D gene: TRBD2
clone size: .
J gene: TRBJ2-2
CDR3 DNA: TGTGCCAGCAGCTTAACTAGCGGGGGGACTATGAACACCGGGGAGCTGTTTTTT
CDR3 protein: CASSLTSGGTMNTGELFF

V gene: TRBV19
D gene: .
clone size: .
J gene: TRBJ1-6
CDR3 DNA: TGTGCCAGTAGTGGCTCGAGGAGCTCCTATAATTCACCCCTCCACTTT
CDR3 protein: CASSGSRSSYNSPLHF

V gene: TRBV2
D gene: TRBD2
clone size: .
J gene: TRBJ2-3
CDR3 DNA: TGTGCCACCAAGACTAGCGGGGGCACAGATACGCAGTATTTT
CDR3 protein: CATKTSGGTDTQYF

V gene: TRBV7-8
D gene: .
clone size: .
J gene: TRBJ1-1
CDR3 DNA: TGTGCCAGCAGCTTAGCGCCTCGGGGGAACACTGAAGCTTTCTTT
CDR3 protein: CASSLAPRGNTEAFF

V gene: TRBV18
D gene: .
clone size: .
J gene: TRBJ2-3
CDR3 DNA: TGTGCCAGCTCAACCCGGGGATCGGGCACAGATACGCAGTATTTT
CDR3 protein: CASSTRGSGTDTQYF

V gene: TRBV5-6
D gene: TRBD1
clone size: .
J gene: TRBJ2-7
CDR3 DNA: TGTGCCAGCAGCTTTACCGGGACAGGCTATTCCTACGAGCAGTACTTC
CDR3 protein: CASSFTGTGYSYEQYF

V gene: TRBV21-1
D gene: .
clone size: .
J gene: TRBJ2-7
CDR3 DNA: TGTGCCAGCGGATATGGACAGGGTCGGTACTTC
CDR3 protein: CASGYGQGRYF

V gene: TRBV10-3
D gene: .
clone size: .
J gene: TRBJ2-7
CDR3 DNA: TGTGCCATCAGTCCCACCAGGGATAACTACGAGCAGTACTTC
CDR3 protein: CAISPTRDNYEQYF

V gene: TRBV18
D gene: TRBD1
clone size: .
J gene: TRBJ1-4
CDR3 DNA: TGTGCCAGCTCGGAGGGACAGGGGGATAATGAAAAACTGTTTTTT
CDR3 protein: CASSEGQGDNEKLFF

V gene: TRBV7-9
D gene: TRBD1
clone size: .
J gene: TRBJ1-2
CDR3 DNA: TGTGCCAGCAGCTCACAGGGGGCCCCCAACTATGGCTACACCTTC
CDR3 protein: CASSSQGAPNYGYTF

V gene: TRBV5-1
D gene: TRBD1
clone size: .
J gene: TRBJ2-3
CDR3 DNA: TGCGCCAGCAGCCCCCGGGACAGCCACACAGATACGCAGTATTTT
CDR3 protein: CASSPRDSHTDTQYF

V gene: TRBV19
D gene: TRBD1
clone size: .
J gene: TRBJ1-2
CDR3 DNA: TGTGCCAGTAGTATCTTGGGACAGGGGTTTTACGATGGCTACACCTTC
CDR3 protein: CASSILGQGFYDGYTF

V gene: TRBV29-1
D gene: TRBD1
clone size: .
J gene: TRBJ1-1
CDR3 DNA: TGCAGCGTTTCAGGGGGATCCATGAACACTGAAGCTTTCTTT
CDR3 protein: CSVSGGSMNTEAFF

V gene: TRBV5-4
D gene: TRBD2
clone size: few
J gene: TRBJ2-5
CDR3 DNA: TGTGCCAGCAGCTGGGACTATTCGGAGACCCAGTACTTC
CDR3 protein: CASSWDYSETQYF

V gene: TRBV5-5
D gene: .
clone size: .
J gene: TRBJ1-2
CDR3 DNA: TGTGCCAGCAGCCAAAGAGTTAACTATGGCTACACCTTC
CDR3 protein: CASSQRVNYGYTF

V gene: TRBV19
D gene: TRBD1
clone size: .
J gene: TRBJ1-2
CDR3 DNA: TGTGCCAGTAGTATTTACTCCCCGACAGGGGAGGAGGATGGCTACACCTTC
CDR3 protein: CASSIYSPTGEEDGYTF

V gene: TRBV7-6
D gene: .
clone size: .
J gene: TRBJ2-2
CDR3 DNA: TGTGCCAGCTGCCCTGACACGACACCCGGGGAGCTGTTTTTT
CDR3 protein: CASCPDTTPGELFF

V gene: TRBV7-8
D gene: .
clone size: few
J gene: TRBJ1-3
CDR3 DNA: TGTGCCAGCAGCTTAGCGGCGCAGGGCCGGAACACCATATATTTT
CDR3 protein: CASSLAAQGRNTIYF